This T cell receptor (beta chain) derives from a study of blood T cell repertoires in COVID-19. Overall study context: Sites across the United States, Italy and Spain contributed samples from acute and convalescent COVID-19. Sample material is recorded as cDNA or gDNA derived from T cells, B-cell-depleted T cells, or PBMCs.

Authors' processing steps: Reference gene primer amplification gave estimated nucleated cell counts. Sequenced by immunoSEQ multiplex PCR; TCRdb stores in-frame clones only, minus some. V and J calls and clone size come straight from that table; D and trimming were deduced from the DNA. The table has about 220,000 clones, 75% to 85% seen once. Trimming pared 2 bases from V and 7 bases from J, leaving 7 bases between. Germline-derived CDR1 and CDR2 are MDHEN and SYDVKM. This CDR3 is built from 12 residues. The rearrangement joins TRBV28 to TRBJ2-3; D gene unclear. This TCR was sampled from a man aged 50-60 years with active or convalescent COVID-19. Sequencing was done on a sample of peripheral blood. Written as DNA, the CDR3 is TGTGCCAGCAGTTTAGTGAGATATACGCAGTATTTT. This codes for CASSLVRYTQYF.